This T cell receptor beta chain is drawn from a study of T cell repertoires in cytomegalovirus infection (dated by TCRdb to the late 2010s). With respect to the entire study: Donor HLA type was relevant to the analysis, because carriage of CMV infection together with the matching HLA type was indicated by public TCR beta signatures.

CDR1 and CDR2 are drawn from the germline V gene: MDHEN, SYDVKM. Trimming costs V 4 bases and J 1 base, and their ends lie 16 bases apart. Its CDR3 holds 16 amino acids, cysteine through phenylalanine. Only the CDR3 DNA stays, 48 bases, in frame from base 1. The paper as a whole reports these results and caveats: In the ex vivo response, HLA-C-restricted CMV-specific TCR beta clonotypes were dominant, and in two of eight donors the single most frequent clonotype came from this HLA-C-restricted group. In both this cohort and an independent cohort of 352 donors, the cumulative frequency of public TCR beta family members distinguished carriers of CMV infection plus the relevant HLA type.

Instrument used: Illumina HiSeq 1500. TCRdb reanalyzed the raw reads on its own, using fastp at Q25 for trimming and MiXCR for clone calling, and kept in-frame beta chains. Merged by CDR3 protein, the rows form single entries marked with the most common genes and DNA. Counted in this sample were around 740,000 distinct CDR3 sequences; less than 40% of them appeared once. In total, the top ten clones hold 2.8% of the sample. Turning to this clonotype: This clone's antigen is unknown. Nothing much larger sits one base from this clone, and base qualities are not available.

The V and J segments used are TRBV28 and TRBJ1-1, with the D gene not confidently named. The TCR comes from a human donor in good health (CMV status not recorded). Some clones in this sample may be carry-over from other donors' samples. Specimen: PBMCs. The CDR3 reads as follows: CASSSDTGRWNTEAFF. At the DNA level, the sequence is TGTGCCAGCAGTTCCGACACCGGACGGTGGAACACTGAAGCTTTCTTT.